The 32 T cell receptor beta chains given below trace back to one sample, sequenced in a study of siplizumab effects on memory and regulatory T cells. The assay was immunoSEQ multiplex PCR, and TCRdb's table has in-frame clones only and misses some. The sample records 55,000 to 70,000 clones, 80% to 95% being singletons. Sequencing was done on a sample of CD8+ T cells sorted from blood. The receptors originated from a human donor in good health.

The chain recombines TRBV27 with TRBJ1-5, with unresolved D. The CDR3 is 14 amino acids. The germline V gene encodes CDR1 MNHEY and CDR2 SMNVEV (reference sequence). V gave up 6 bases and J gave up 5 bases, with 14 bases separating them. The CDR3 spells CASRQTGADQPQHF. The DNA for the CDR3 is TGTGCCAGCAGACAAACGGGAGCTGATCAGCCCCAGCATTTT.

This chain connects TRBV9 to TRBJ1-5; a weak D match, TRBD1 (6 bases). Germline values: CDR1 SGDLS, CDR2 YYNGEE. The CDR3 runs to 13 residues. Trimming took off 0 bases at V and 10 bases at J, with 11 bases between the two ends. The chain's CDR3 is CASSVGGGTPQHF. CDR3 DNA sequence: TGTGCCAGCAGCGTAGGGGGGGGGACACCCCAGCATTTT.

This chain links TRBV29-1 with TRBJ2-2, with D unclear. The CDR3 is 11 amino acids. With 0 bases removed from V and 7 bases from J, the gap between germline ends came to 3 bases. The germline CDR1 and CDR2 sequences are SQVTM and ANQGSEA. The CDR3 here is CSVEDLGELFF. CDR3 coding DNA: TGCAGCGTTGAAGATCTCGGGGAGCTGTTTTTT.

The chain recombines TRBV5-6 with TRBJ1-6; no clear D gene. This CDR3 is built from 12 residues. CDR1 is SGHDT, CDR2 YYEEEE, per germline. V lost 3 bases and J lost 6, with 4 bases in between. CDR3 amino acids: CASSWGNSPLHF. DNA for the CDR3: TGTGCCAGCAGCTGGGGTAATTCACCCCTCCACTTT. Looking up the rest from reference TRBV5-6 and TRBJ1-6 gives the full variable domain: DAGVTQSPTHLIKTRGQQVTLRCSPKSGHDTVSWYQQALGQGPQFIFQYYEEEERQRGNFPDRFSGHQFPNYSSELNVNALLLGDSALYLCASSWGNSPLHFGNGTRLTVT.

The chain employs TRBV7-9 and TRBJ2-7; no reliable D call. V was cut by 5 bases and J by 3 bases, with 8 bases left in between. From germline, CDR1 is SEHNR and CDR2 FQNEAQ (reference sequence). The CDR3 totals 12 residues. CDR3 region: CASSPQSYEQYF. DNA for the CDR3: TGTGCCAGCAGCCCTCAAAGCTACGAGCAGTACTTC.

The chain has TRBV27 and TRBJ2-7; 13 bases map to TRBD2. Per the germline V gene, CDR1 is MNHEY and CDR2 is SMNVEV (reference sequence). The CDR3 extends over 16 amino acids. J was trimmed by 7 bases and V by 4 bases; bases with no gene match: 10. Written as DNA, the CDR3 is TGTGCCAGCAGTTCCGGGACTAGCGGGATACGAGGGGAGCAGTACTTC. Translated: CASSSGTSGIRGEQYF.

The chain links TRBV19 to TRBJ2-7; 8 nucleotides align to TRBD1. The CDR3 totals 15 residues. Trimming took 6 bases from V and 0 from J; bases not matched to a gene: 7. The V gene's germline CDR1 is LNHDA and CDR2 SQIVND (reference sequence). This chain's CDR3 is CASSQGTGLSYEQYF. The CDR3 DNA is TGTGCCAGTAGCCAAGGGACAGGCCTCTCCTACGAGCAGTACTTC.

This chain links TRBV27 with TRBJ2-7, with TRBD1 matching over 8 bases. Germline V gives CDR1 MNHEY, CDR2 SMNVEV (reference sequence). Germline trimming cut 4 bases from V and 2 bases from J; bases unmatched to any gene: 7. The CDR3 has 15 residues. The CDR3 DNA sequence: TGTGCCAGCAGTTACGGGACAGGATTAACCTACGAGCAGTACTTC. Amino acid sequence: CASSYGTGLTYEQYF.

The chain combines TRBV6-5 with TRBJ1-2, with D hard to call. Germline V gene data show CDR1 as MNHEY and CDR2 as SVGAGI. This CDR3 is built from 15 residues. V gave up 0 bases and J gave up 3 bases, with 11 bases separating them. The CDR3 region is CASSYSTRLDYGYTF. The CDR3 nucleotides are TGTGCCAGCAGTTACTCGACACGATTGGACTATGGCTACACCTTC.

The sample holds one count of this clone. The CDR3 loop is CATKDPEHEQYF. In DNA, the CDR3 is TGTGCCACCAAGGACCCGGAGCACGAGCAGTACTTC. V usage is TRBV5-8 and J usage is TRBJ2-7; no reliable D call. The CDR3 length is 12 residues. CDR1 SGHTS and CDR2 YDEGEE come from the germline V gene. The germline V and J ends were trimmed by 9 bases and 5 bases, with 15 bases remaining between them.

This chain joins TRBV19 and TRBJ1-4; TRBD1 agrees at 7 bases. With V trimmed by 5 bases and J by 1 base, 4 bases remained unmatched. This CDR3 region has 15 residues. Germline CDR1 is LNHDA and CDR2 is SQIVND (reference sequence). The CDR3: CASSVPGGTNEKLFF. In nucleotides, the CDR3 is TGTGCCAGTAGTGTCCCAGGGGGAACTAATGAAAAACTGTTTTTT.

The CDR3 loop reads CASSTPGDSGRFPSGANVLTF. The CDR3 DNA is TGTGCCAGCAGTACCCCGGGTGATAGCGGGAGGTTCCCCTCTGGGGCCAACGTCCTGACTTTC. The chain links TRBV9 to TRBJ2-6; 10 bases line up with TRBD2. V shed 5 bases, J shed 0 bases, and the junction held 17 bases outside the gene matches. The CDR3 has 21 amino acids. The germline V gene has CDR1 SGDLS and CDR2 YYNGEE.

The chain joins TRBV19 to TRBJ1-2; 8 nucleotides match TRBD1. This CDR3 has 14 residues. After removal of 9 bases from V and 6 bases from J, the junction contained 12 bases not matched to a gene. Germline V CDR1 and CDR2: LNHDA, SQIVND (reference sequence). Here the CDR3 reads CASNRGGPFNGYTF. DNA for the CDR3: TGTGCCAGCAACAGGGGGGGACCATTCAATGGCTACACCTTC.

The V gene is TRBV19, the J gene TRBJ2-1, with 10 bases lining up with TRBD2. In germline, CDR1 is LNHDA, CDR2 SQIVND (reference sequence). CDR3 length: 15 residues. With V trimmed by 6 bases and J by 5 bases, 7 bases remained unmatched. The CDR3 DNA reads TGTGCCAGTAGAGCTAGCGGGAGTAAGAACAATGAGCAGTTCTTC. Its protein is CASRASGSKNNEQFF.

V gene TRBV4-3 combines with J gene TRBJ2-2, with D hard to call. V lost 2 bases and J lost 7, with 5 bases in between. Germline V gene data show CDR1 as LGHNA and CDR2 as YSLEER. The CDR3 runs to 12 residues. For the CDR3, the DNA is TGCGCCAGCAGCCAACGTGGCGGGGAGCTGTTTTTT. This encodes CASSQRGGELFF.

This clone was found once. The chain has TRBV19 and TRBJ2-7; perhaps TRBD1 as D (5 bases). This CDR3 is built from 15 residues. V lost 6 bases, J lost 1 base, and 16 bases lay in between. CDR1 and CDR2 (germline): LNHDA, SQIVND (reference sequence). The CDR3 region is CASSNPPAGSYEQYF. CDR3 DNA sequence: TGTGCCAGTAGCAATCCCCCCGCAGGGTCCTACGAGCAGTACTTC.

The chain combines TRBV7-9 with TRBJ1-4; tentative D call: TRBD1 (6 bases). The CDR3 extends over 16 amino acids. Trimming pared 5 bases from V and 5 bases from J, leaving 18 bases between. The germline gives CDR1 SEHNR, CDR2 FQNEAQ (reference sequence). CDR3 residues: CASSDLAQGLNEKLFF. CDR3 nucleotide sequence: TGTGCCAGCAGCGACCTGGCGCAGGGGCTGAATGAAAAACTGTTTTTT.

This clone was detected once. The chain uses TRBV9 and TRBJ1-6; 7 positions agree with TRBD1. Germline CDR1 SGDLS, CDR2 YYNGEE. The V segment lost 0 bases and the J segment 10 bases; nucleotides outside the gene matches: 10. The CDR3 covers 16 residues. The CDR3 bases are TGTGCCAGCAGCGTAGCCGGCGTGACAGGGCAATCACCCCTCCACTTT. Amino acid sequence: CASSVAGVTGQSPLHF.

The CDR3 reads CASSEVSVEPQHF. For the CDR3, the DNA is TGTGCCAGCAGTGAAGTTTCGGTGGAGCCCCAGCATTTT. The V and J genes are TRBV6-1 and TRBJ1-5; D gene unclear. Trimming stripped 1 base from V and 8 bases from J, with 9 bases between. Germline V gives CDR1 MNHNS, CDR2 SASEGT. The CDR3 has 13 amino acids.

This chain links TRBV15 with TRBJ2-1; 7 bases fit TRBD2. CDR3 length equals 14 residues. Germline V gives CDR1 LNHNV, CDR2 YYDKDF (reference sequence). V gave up 8 bases and J gave up 4 bases; unmatched junction bases: 8. CDR3 sequence: CATDPSGPYNEQFF. DNA of the CDR3: TGTGCCACCGATCCTAGCGGACCATACAATGAGCAGTTCTTC.

The table lists this clone with a count of one. This chain uses TRBV11-1 with TRBJ2-1; D is unclear. The germline V and J ends were trimmed by 1 base and 4 bases, with 5 bases remaining between them. This CDR3 has 13 amino acids. CDR1 is SGHAT and CDR2 is FQDESV in the germline V gene (reference sequence). The CDR3 spells CASSLGPYNEQFF. The CDR3, as DNA: TGTGCCAGCAGCTTAGGACCTTACAATGAGCAGTTCTTC.

This chain uses TRBV7-3 with TRBJ2-2, with no clear D. Germline V CDR1 and CDR2: SGHTA, FQGTGA. Trimming left V 5 bases short and J 4 bases short, with 8 bases between. The CDR3 runs to 13 residues. The chain's CDR3 is CASSRIGTGELFF. CDR3 in DNA: TGTGCCAGCAGCCGAATAGGCACCGGGGAGCTGTTTTTT. Drawing the rest from reference TRBV7-3 and TRBJ2-2, the complete variable domain is GAGVSQTPSNKVTEKGKYVELRCDPISGHTALYWYRQSLGQGPEFLIYFQGTGAADDSGLPNDRFFAVRPEGSVSTLKIQRTERGDSAVYLCASSRIGTGELFFGEGSRLTVL.

J is TRBJ2-2 and V is TRBV9; 7 nucleotides match TRBD2. J lost 6 bases, V lost 4 bases, and 12 bases had no gene match. Germline loops: CDR1 SGDLS, CDR2 YYNGEE. This CDR3 region has 16 residues. CDR3 loop: CASSPHLGGYAGELFF. The CDR3, as DNA: TGTGCCAGCAGCCCTCACCTGGGAGGGTACGCCGGGGAGCTGTTTTTT.

The rearrangement uses TRBV29-1 and TRBJ1-2, with D maybe TRBD1 (5 bases). This CDR3 region has 14 residues. CDR1 is SQVTM and CDR2 is ANQGSEA in the germline V gene. Between the trimmed V and J ends, which lost 5 bases and 4 bases, there was a span of 17 bases. CDR3 protein: CSVTPQDKSYGYTF. The CDR3, as DNA: TGCAGCGTTACCCCCCAGGACAAGTCCTATGGCTACACCTTC.

This chain uses TRBV2 with TRBJ2-2, with 11 bases lining up with TRBD1. V trimming: 7 bases; J trimming: 8 bases; junction bases outside the gene matches: 12. CDR1 and CDR2 (germline): SNHLY, FYNNEI. This CDR3 has 16 residues. This CDR3 is CASMNLDRGRGGELFF. The CDR3 DNA reads as TGTGCCAGCATGAACCTGGACAGGGGGCGAGGTGGGGAGCTGTTTTTT.

The chain links TRBV27 to TRBJ2-7; 9 bases map to TRBD2. Trimming removed 3 bases from V and 0 bases from J; junction bases left unmatched: 3. The germline gives CDR1 MNHEY, CDR2 SMNVEV (reference sequence). This CDR3 has 15 amino acids. DNA of the CDR3: TGTGCCAGCAGTTTGGGCGGGGGGGCCTCCTACGAGCAGTACTTC. Protein: CASSLGGGASYEQYF.

The CDR3 spells CASSLDPDSEDTQYF. In nucleotides, the CDR3 is TGTGCCAGCAGCTTAGACCCGGACAGCGAAGATACGCAGTATTTT. This chain connects TRBV7-9 to TRBJ2-3; TRBD1 might be the D (6 bases). The CDR3 spans 15 residues. Trimming pared 1 base from V and 5 bases from J, leaving 13 bases between. CDR1 is SEHNR and CDR2 is FQNEAQ in the germline V gene (reference sequence).

DNA for the CDR3: TGTGCCAGCAGCTCTGGGCCTAGCGGGAGCTACGAGCAGTACTTC. Translation: CASSSGPSGSYEQYF. This chain joins TRBV9 and TRBJ2-7, with 10 positions matching TRBD2. Germline V gene sequence: CDR1 SGDLS, CDR2 YYNGEE. The CDR3 has 15 amino acids. The junction had 7 bases not matched to a gene; V was cut back by 4 bases and J by 3 bases.

The chain has TRBV10-2 and TRBJ1-1; D call uncertain. Germline-derived CDR1 and CDR2 are WSHSY and SAAADI. Deletions cut 3 bases from V and 4 bases from J, with 15 bases between. The CDR3 spans 15 residues. In DNA, the CDR3 is TGCGCCAGCAGTGACCCCCGTACCGAGGGCACTGAAGCTTTCTTT. Protein product: CASSDPRTEGTEAFF.

The V call is TRBV5-1, the J call TRBJ1-3; D not certain. The germline V gene has CDR1 SGHRS and CDR2 YFSETQ. Trimming removed 0 bases from V and 2 bases from J, with 15 bases in between. The CDR3 has 17 residues. As DNA, the CDR3 is TGCGCCAGCAGCTTGGATGGTTTCGGGTCGCCTGGAAACACCATATATTTT. The encoded protein is CASSLDGFGSPGNTIYF. The full variable domain, its missing parts supplied by reference TRBV5-1 and TRBJ1-3, is KAGVTQTPRYLIKTRGQQVTLSCSPISGHRSVSWYQQTPGQGLQFLFEYFSETQRNKGNFPGRFSGRQFSNSRSEMNVSTLELGDSALYLCASSLDGFGSPGNTIYFGEGSWLTVV.

The V gene is TRBV19, the J gene TRBJ2-1, with D tentatively TRBD2 (6 bases). The V end lost 5 bases, the J end lost 8 bases, and 16 bases lay between the germline ends. Looked up from germline, CDR1 is LNHDA and CDR2 is SQIVND (reference sequence). The CDR3 covers 14 residues. The CDR3 reads CASSAGGPGYEQFF. In DNA form, the CDR3 reads TGTGCCAGTAGTGCAGGAGGGCCGGGGTATGAGCAGTTCTTC.

The rearrangement joins TRBV6-5 to TRBJ2-3, with D perhaps TRBD1 or TRBD2 (5 bases each). CDR1 MNHEY and CDR2 SVGAGI come from the germline V gene. Deletions cut 5 bases from V and 2 bases from J, with 8 bases between. The CDR3 is made up of 13 amino acids. The CDR3 DNA reads TGTGCCAGCAGTGGGACCGACACAGATACGCAGTATTTT. As protein: CASSGTDTDTQYF.